Given below is one TCR beta chain in context. This sample is part of a study of blood T cell repertoires in COVID-19. Study summary: Both acute and convalescent COVID-19 samples were obtained from the United States, Italy and Spain. From T cells, B-cell-depleted T cells, or PBMCs came the material, which was cDNA or gDNA.

The assay was immunoSEQ multiplex PCR, and TCRdb's table has in-frame clones only and misses some. The sample comprises roughly 180,000 clones, roughly 82% of which are singletons, and approximately 12% rests with the top ten. This CDR3 is 15 amino acids long. V lost 6 bases and J 2 bases, leaving 16 bases between the germline ends. Germline loops: CDR1 MNHEY, CDR2 SVGAGI. The chain uses TRBV6-5 and TRBJ1-2, with D possibly matching TRBD1 (5 bases). The clonotype comes from a man in his forties who had recovered from COVID-19. The sample consisted of PBMCs or T cells enriched from blood (not recorded which). CDR3 amino acids: CASRLGGEWNYGYTF. In DNA, the CDR3 is TGTGCCAGCAGACTCGGGGGGGAATGGAACTATGGCTACACCTTC.